A selection of T cell receptor beta chains follows, all from one sample in a study of blood T cell repertoires in COVID-19. Using immunoSEQ multiplex PCR, the repertoire was profiled, and TCRdb retains in-frame clones only, with some absent. The sample has about 350,000 clones; roughly 87% are singletons. Sequenced material: peripheral blood. Receptors originate from a man aged 25 to 40 with COVID-19, enrolled during active disease. Both conserved end residues are part of each CDR3.

v_gene: TRBV9
j_gene: TRBJ2-3
CDR3aa: CASSGQSSTDTQYF

v_gene: TRBV5-6
j_gene: TRBJ2-3
CDR3aa: CASSLASGSIVDTQYF

v_gene: TRBV6-4
j_gene: TRBJ2-1
CDR3aa: CASSEQGLYNEQFF

v_gene: TRBV12-3/TRBV12-4
j_gene: TRBJ1-1
CDR3aa: CATSQVNTEAFF

v_gene: TRBV7-3
j_gene: TRBJ1-2
CDR3aa: CASSPGGGAAYGYTF

v_gene: TRBV23-1
j_gene: TRBJ1-1
CDR3aa: CASRVVDRASSNTEAFF

v_gene: TRBV5-5
j_gene: TRBJ2-1
CDR3aa: CASSLAGRTTIDEQFF

v_gene: TRBV25-1
j_gene: TRBJ2-3
CDR3aa: CASTPQGDTQYF

v_gene: TRBV15
j_gene: TRBJ2-7
CDR3aa: CATSRDVGRAEQYF

v_gene: TRBV24-1
j_gene: TRBJ2-5
CDR3aa: CATSTTGIETQYF

v_gene: TRBV4-2
j_gene: TRBJ2-3
CDR3aa: CASSQEFSLAGTYTQYF

v_gene: TRBV20-1
j_gene: TRBJ2-7
CDR3aa: CSASQQGYEQYF

v_gene: TRBV7-2
j_gene: TRBJ2-1
CDR3aa: CASSAGLSSANEQFF

v_gene: TRBV6-5
j_gene: TRBJ2-7
CDR3aa: CASSYSGRGKGYEQYF

v_gene: TRBV28
j_gene: TRBJ2-7
CDR3aa: CASSLTGYEQYF

v_gene: TRBV5-4
j_gene: TRBJ2-1
CDR3aa: CASSLLPQAILYNEQFF

v_gene: TRBV4-2
j_gene: TRBJ2-3
CDR3aa: CASSSRGGVPRGPDTQYF

v_gene: TRBV27
j_gene: TRBJ1-4
CDR3aa: CASSLISTATNEKLFF

v_gene: TRBV19
j_gene: TRBJ2-4
CDR3aa: CASSIESTSGNIQYF

v_gene: TRBV10-3
j_gene: TRBJ2-7
CDR3aa: CATGQGAYEQYF

v_gene: TRBV10-3
j_gene: TRBJ2-3
CDR3aa: CAISEAGTSGDTQYF

v_gene: TRBV6-5
j_gene: TRBJ2-5
CDR3aa: CASSRLAGGSQTQYF

v_gene: TRBV29-1
j_gene: TRBJ2-7
CDR3aa: CSVGQSSYEQYF

v_gene: TRBV14
j_gene: TRBJ1-1
CDR3aa: CASNPVRGIGAFF

v_gene: TRBV7-2
j_gene: TRBJ2-7
CDR3aa: CASSLSQREQYF

v_gene: TRBV24-1
j_gene: TRBJ1-2
CDR3aa: CATSQGFNYGYTF

v_gene: TRBV7-3
j_gene: TRBJ1-1
CDR3aa: CASSAGTEMNTEAFF

v_gene: TRBV9
j_gene: TRBJ2-2
CDR3aa: CASSFGLAVTGELFF

v_gene: TRBV9
j_gene: TRBJ2-7
CDR3aa: CASSPPGTYEQYF

v_gene: TRBV7-2
j_gene: TRBJ2-1
CDR3aa: CASSPPGLAGAYNEQFF

v_gene: TRBV9
j_gene: TRBJ2-1
CDR3aa: CASSVVPNSYNEQFF

v_gene: TRBV6-5
j_gene: TRBJ1-5
CDR3aa: CASSYLQGAGQPQHF